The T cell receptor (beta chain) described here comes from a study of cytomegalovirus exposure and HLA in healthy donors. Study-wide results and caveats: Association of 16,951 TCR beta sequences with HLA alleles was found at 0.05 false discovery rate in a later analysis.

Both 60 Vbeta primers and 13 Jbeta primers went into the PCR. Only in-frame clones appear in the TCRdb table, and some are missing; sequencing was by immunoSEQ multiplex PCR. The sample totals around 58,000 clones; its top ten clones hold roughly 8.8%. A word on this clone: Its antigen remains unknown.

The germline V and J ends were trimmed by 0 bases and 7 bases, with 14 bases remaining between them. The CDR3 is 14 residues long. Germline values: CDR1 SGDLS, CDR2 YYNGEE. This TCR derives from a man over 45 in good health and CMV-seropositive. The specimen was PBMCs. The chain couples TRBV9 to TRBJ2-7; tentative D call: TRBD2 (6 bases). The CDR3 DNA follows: TGTGCCAGCAGCGTAGCTGGCGGGGCGCGAGAGCAGTACTTC. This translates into CASSVAGGAREQYF.